This T cell receptor (beta chain) came from a study of blood T cells in healthy people across ages. Study-wide findings and caveats: The study lacked donor CMV status, which possibly confounded expanded clonotype changes. It was the long-lived donors that had more naive CD4+ cells and higher diversity than aged donors.

For this clonotype: Its antigen is still unknown. At one of its ends the junction is not consistent with the germline gene, which may arise from a read error.

The germline gives CDR1 DFQATT, CDR2 SNEGSKA (reference sequence). The CDR3 consists of 14 residues. A second PCR, run for about 7 to 11 cycles, used a sample-barcoded 5' primer plus a J-beta primer mix. Samples each returned at least 2.5 million CDR3-containing paired-end reads. TCRdb ran MiXCR on the 5' RACE reads and lists one entry per CDR3 protein. The sample includes some 940,000 distinct CDR3 sequences, approximately 32% of them seen just once. The same data also went into a second study, on T cells of mothers and their children. That report notes: Mothers yielded over 8 million CDR3 reads, children approximately 2.8 million each.

Sequenced sample: blood. This clonotype was sampled from a woman between 40 and 50 years old in good health. The chain is built from TRBV20-1 and TRBJ1-1; 9 bases agree with TRBD1. The CDR3 sequence is CSATGQGLGIEAFF. The CDR3 nucleotides are TGCAGTGCTACTGGACAGGGGTTGGGTATAGAAGCGTTCTTT.